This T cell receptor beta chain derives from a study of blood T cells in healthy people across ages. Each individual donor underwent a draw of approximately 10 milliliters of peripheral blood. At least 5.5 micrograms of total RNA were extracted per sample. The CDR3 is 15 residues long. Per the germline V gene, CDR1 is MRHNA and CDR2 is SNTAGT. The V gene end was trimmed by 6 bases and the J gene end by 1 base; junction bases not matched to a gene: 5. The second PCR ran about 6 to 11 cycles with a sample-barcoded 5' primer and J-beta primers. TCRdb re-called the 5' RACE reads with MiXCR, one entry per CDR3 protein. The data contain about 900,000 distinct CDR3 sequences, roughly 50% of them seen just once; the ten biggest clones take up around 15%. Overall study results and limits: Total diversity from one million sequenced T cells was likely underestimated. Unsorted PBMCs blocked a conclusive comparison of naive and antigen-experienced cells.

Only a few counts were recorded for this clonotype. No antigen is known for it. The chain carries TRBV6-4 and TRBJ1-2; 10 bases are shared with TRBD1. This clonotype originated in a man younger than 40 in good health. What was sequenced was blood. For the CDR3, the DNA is TGTGCCAGCAGAGCGGACAGGGGGTATAACTATGGCTACACCTTC. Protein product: CASRADRGYNYGYTF.